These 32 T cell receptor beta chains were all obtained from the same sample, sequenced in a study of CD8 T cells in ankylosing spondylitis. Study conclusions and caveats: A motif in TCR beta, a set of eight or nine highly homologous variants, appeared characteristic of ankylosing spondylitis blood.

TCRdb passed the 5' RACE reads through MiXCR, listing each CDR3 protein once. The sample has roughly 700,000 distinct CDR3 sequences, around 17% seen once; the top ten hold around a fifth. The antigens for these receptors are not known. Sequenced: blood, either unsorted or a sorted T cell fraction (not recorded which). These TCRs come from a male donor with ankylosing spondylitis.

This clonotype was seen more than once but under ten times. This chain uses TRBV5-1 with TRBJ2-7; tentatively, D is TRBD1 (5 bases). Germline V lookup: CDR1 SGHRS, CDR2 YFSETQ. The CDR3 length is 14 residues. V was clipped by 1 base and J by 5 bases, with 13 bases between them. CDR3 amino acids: CASSLYDSQDEQYF. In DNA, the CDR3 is TGCGCCAGCAGCTTGTACGACAGCCAGGACGAGCAGTACTTC. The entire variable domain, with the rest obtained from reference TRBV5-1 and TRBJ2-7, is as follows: KAGVTQTPRYLIKTRGQQVTLSCSPISGHRSVSWYQQTPGQGLQFLFEYFSETQRNKGNFPGRFSGRQFSNSRSEMNVSTLELGDSALYLCASSLYDSQDEQYFGPGTRLTVT.

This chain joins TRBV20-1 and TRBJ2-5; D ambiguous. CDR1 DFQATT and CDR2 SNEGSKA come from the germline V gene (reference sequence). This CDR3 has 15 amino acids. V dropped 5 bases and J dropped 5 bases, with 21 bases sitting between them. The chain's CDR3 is CSAGWASQTVETQYF. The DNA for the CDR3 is TGCAGTGCTGGGTGGGCTAGTCAAACGGTGGAGACCCAGTACTTC.

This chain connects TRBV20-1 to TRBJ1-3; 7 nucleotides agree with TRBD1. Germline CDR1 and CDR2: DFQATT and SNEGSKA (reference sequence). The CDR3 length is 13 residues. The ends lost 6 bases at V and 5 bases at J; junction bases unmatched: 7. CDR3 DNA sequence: TGCAGTGCACGGACAGGTTTTCGAAACACCATATATTTT. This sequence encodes CSARTGFRNTIYF.

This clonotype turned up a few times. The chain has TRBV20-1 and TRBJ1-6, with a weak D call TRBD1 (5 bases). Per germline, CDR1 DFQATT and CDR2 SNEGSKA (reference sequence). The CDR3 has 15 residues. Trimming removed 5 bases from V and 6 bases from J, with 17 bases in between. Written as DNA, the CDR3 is TGCAGTGCTTACAACAGGATAGTTCCTAATTCACCCCTCCACTTT. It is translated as CSAYNRIVPNSPLHF.

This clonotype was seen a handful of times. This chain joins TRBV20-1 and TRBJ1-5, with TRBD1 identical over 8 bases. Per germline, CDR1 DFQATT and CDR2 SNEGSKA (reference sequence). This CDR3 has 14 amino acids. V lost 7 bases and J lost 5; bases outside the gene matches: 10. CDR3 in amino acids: CSVSSDREHQPQHF. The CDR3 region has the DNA TGCAGTGTATCGTCGGACAGGGAACATCAGCCCCAGCATTTT.

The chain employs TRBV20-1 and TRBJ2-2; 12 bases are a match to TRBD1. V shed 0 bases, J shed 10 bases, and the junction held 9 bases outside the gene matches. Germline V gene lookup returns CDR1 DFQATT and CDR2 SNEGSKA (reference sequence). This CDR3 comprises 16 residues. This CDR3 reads CSARDWDRGPSEELFF. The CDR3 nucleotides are TGCAGTGCTAGAGATTGGGACAGGGGGCCTTCCGAGGAGCTGTTTTTT.

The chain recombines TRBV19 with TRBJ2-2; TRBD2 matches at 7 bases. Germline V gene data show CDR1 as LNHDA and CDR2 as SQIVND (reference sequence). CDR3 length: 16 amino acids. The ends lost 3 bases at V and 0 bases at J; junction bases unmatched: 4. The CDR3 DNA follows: TGTGCCAGTAGTATTGGCGGGACTACGAACACCGGGGAGCTGTTTTTT. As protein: CASSIGGTTNTGELFF.

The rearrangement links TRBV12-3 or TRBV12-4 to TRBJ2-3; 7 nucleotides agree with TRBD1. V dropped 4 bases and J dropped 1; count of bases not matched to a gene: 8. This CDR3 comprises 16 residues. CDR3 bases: TGTGCCAGCAGTTGGGCAGGGGGAGTTGGCACAGATACGCAGTATTTT. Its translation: CASSWAGGVGTDTQYF.

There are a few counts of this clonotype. The CDR3: CASSLDSGFEAFF. As DNA, the CDR3 is TGCGCCAGCAGCTTGGACAGCGGTTTTGAAGCTTTCTTT. The rearrangement uses TRBV5-1 and TRBJ1-1; unclear D gene. Per germline, CDR1 SGHRS and CDR2 YFSETQ. Deletions cut 0 bases from V and 7 bases from J, with 10 bases between. CDR3 length: 13 amino acids.

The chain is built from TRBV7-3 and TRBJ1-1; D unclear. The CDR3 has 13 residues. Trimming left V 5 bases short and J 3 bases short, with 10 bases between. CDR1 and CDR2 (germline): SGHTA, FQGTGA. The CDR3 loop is CASSHFGDTEAFF. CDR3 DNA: TGTGCCAGCAGCCATTTCGGGGACACTGAAGCTTTCTTT. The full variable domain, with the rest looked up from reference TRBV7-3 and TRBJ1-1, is GAGVSQTPSNKVTEKGKYVELRCDPISGHTALYWYRQSLGQGPEFLIYFQGTGAADDSGLPNDRFFAVRPEGSVSTLKIQRTERGDSAVYLCASSHFGDTEAFFGQGTRLTVV.

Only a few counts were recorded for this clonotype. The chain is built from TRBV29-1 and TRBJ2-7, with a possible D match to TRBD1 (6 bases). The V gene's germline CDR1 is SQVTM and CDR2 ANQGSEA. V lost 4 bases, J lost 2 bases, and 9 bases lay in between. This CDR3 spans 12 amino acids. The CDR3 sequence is CSVGQGTYEQYF. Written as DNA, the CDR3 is TGCAGCGTTGGTCAGGGGACCTACGAGCAGTACTTC.

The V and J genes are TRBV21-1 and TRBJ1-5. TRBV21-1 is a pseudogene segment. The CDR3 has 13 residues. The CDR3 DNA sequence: TGTGCCAGCAGCAAAGTTACGGGTCAGCCCCAGCATTTT. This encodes CASSKVTGQPQHF.

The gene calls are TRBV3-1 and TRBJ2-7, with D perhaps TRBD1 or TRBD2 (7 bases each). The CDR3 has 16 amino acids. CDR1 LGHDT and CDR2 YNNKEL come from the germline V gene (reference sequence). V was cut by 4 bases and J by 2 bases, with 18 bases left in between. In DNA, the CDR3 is TGTGCCAGCAGCCCAGGGGGGGCAGGAAAGACCTACGAGCAGTACTTC. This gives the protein CASSPGGAGKTYEQYF.

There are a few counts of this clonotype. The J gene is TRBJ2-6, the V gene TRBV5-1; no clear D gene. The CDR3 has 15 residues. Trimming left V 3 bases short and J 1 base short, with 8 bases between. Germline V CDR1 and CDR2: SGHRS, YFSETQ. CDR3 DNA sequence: TGCGCCAGCAGCTCCACCCCTTCTGGGGCCAACGTCCTGACTTTC. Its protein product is CASSSTPSGANVLTF. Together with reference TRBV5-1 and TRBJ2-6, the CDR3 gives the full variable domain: KAGVTQTPRYLIKTRGQQVTLSCSPISGHRSVSWYQQTPGQGLQFLFEYFSETQRNKGNFPGRFSGRQFSNSRSEMNVSTLELGDSALYLCASSSTPSGANVLTFGAGSRLTVL.

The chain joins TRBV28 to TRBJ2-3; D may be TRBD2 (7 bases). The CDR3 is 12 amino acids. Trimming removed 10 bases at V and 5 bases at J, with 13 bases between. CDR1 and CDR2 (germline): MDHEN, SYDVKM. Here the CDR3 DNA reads TGTGCCATCCGAGGGGGGGGAGATACGCAGTATTTT. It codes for CAIRGGGDTQYF.

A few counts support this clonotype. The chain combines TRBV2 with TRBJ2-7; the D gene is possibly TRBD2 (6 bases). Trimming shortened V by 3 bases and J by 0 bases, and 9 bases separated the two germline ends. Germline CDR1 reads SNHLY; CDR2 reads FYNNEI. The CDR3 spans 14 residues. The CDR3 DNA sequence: TGTGCCAGCAGTGAGGCCGGGGGCTCCTACGAGCAGTACTTC. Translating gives CASSEAGGSYEQYF.

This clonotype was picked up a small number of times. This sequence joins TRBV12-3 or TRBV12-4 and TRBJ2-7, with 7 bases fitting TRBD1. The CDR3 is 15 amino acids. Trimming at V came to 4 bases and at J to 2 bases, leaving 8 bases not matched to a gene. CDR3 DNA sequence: TGTGCCAGCAGTTACGGGGACAGCAATGCCTACGAGCAGTACTTC. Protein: CASSYGDSNAYEQYF.

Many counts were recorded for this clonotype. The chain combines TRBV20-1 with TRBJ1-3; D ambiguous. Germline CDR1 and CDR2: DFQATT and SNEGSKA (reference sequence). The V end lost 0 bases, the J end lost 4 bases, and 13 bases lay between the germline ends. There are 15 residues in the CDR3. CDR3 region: CSAREGGGRGNTIYF. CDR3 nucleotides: TGCAGTGCTAGAGAAGGTGGAGGGAGAGGAAACACCATATATTTT.

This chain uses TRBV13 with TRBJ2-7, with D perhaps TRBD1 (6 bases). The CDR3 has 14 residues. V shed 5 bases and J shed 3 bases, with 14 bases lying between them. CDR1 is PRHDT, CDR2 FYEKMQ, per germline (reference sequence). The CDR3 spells CASSIQGYHYEQYF. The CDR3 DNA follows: TGTGCCAGCAGCATACAGGGTTACCACTACGAGCAGTACTTC.

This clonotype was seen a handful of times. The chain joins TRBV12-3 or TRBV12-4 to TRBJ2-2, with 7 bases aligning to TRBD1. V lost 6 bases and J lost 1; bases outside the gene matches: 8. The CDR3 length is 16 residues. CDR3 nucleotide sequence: TGTGCCAGCAGACCGACAGGGTTGGAGAACACCGGGGAGCTGTTTTTT. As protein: CASRPTGLENTGELFF.

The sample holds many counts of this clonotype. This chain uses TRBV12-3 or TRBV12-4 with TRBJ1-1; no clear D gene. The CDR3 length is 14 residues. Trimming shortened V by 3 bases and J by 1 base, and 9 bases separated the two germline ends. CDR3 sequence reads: CASSLLAANTEAFF. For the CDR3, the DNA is TGTGCCAGCAGTTTGTTAGCCGCGAACACTGAAGCTTTCTTT.

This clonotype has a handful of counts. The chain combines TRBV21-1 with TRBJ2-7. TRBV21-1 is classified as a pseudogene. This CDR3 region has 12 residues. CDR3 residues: CASRSVSYEQYF. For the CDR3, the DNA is TGTGCCAGCAGGTCAGTCTCCTACGAGCAGTACTTC.

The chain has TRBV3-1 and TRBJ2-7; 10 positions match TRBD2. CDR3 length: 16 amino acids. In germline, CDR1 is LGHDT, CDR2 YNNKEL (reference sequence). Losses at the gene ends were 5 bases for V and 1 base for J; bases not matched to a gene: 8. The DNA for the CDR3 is TGTGCCAGCAGCTTCCGGACTAGCGGCCTGTCCTACGAGCAGTACTTC. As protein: CASSFRTSGLSYEQYF.

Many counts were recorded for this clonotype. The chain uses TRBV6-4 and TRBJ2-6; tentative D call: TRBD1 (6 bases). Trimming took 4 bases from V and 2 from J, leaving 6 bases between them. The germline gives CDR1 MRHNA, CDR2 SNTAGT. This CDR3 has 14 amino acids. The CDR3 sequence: CASSGTAGANVLTF. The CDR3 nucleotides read TGTGCCAGCAGTGGGACAGCTGGGGCCAACGTCCTGACTTTC.

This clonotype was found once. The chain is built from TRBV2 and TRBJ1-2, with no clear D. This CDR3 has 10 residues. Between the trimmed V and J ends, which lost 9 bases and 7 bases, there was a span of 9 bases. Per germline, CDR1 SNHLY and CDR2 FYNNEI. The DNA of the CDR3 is TGTGCCAGGAATGCAGGTGGCTACACCTTC. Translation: CARNAGGYTF.

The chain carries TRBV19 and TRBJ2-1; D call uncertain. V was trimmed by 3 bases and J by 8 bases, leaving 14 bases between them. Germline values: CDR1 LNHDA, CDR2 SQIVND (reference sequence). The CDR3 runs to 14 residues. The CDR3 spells CASSIVPEVDEQFF. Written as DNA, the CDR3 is TGTGCCAGTAGTATTGTCCCCGAGGTAGATGAGCAGTTCTTC.

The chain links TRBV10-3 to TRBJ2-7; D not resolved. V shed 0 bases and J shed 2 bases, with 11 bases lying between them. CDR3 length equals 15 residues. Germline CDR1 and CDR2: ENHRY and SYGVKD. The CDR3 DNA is TGTGCCATCAGTGAGTCGACAACACTTACCTACGAGCAGTACTTC. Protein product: CAISESTTLTYEQYF.

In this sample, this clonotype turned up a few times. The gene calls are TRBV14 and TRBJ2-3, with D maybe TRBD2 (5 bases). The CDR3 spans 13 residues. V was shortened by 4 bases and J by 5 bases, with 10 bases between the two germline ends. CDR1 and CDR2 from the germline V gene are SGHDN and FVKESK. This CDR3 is CASSRNEGDTQYF. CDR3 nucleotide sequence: TGTGCCAGCAGCCGTAACGAGGGAGATACGCAGTATTTT.

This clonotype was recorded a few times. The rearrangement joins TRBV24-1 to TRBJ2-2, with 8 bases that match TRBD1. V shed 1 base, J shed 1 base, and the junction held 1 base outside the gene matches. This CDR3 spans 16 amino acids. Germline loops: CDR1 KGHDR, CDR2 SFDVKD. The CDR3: CATSDFGQGNTGELFF. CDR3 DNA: TGTGCCACCAGTGATTTCGGACAGGGGAACACCGGGGAGCTGTTTTTT.

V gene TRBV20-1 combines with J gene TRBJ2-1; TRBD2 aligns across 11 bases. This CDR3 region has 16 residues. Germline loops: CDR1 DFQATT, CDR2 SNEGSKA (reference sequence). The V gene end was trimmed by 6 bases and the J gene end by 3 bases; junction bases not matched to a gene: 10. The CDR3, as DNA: TGCAGTGCGACGCTCCCGGGACTAGCGGTCTACAATGAGCAGTTCTTC. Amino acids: CSATLPGLAVYNEQFF.

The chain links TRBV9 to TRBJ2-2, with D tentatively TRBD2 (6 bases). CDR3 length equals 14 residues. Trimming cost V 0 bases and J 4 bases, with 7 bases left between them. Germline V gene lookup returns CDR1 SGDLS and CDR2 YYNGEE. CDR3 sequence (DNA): TGTGCCAGCAGCGTAGACGGGAGCACCGGGGAGCTGTTTTTT. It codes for CASSVDGSTGELFF. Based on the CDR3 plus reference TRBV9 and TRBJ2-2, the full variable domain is DSGVTQTPKHLITATGQRVTLRCSPRSGDLSVYWYQQSLDQGLQFLIQYYNGEERAKGNILERFSAQQFPDLHSELNLSSLELGDSALYFCASSVDGSTGELFFGEGSRLTVL.

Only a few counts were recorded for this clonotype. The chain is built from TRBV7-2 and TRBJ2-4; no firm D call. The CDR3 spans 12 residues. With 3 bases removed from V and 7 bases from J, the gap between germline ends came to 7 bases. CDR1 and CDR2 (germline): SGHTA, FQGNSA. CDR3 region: CASSLLGNIQYF. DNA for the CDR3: TGTGCCAGCAGCTTGTTGGGGAACATTCAGTACTTC.